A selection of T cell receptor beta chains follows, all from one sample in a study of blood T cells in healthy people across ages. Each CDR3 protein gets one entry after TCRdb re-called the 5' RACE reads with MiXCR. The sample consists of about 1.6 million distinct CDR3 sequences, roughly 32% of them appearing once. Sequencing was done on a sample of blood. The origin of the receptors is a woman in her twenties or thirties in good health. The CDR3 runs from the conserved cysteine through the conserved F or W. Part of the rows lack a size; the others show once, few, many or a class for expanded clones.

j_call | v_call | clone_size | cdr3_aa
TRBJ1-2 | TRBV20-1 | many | CSARGAGREKNGYTF
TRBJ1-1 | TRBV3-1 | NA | CASSRLENTEAFF
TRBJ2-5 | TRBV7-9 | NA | CASSYVERGPSLQETQYF
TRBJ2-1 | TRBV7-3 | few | CASSRSPDYSEQFF
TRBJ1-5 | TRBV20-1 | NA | CSALQGGDNQPQHF
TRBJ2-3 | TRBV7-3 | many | CASSPPGGGLDTQYF
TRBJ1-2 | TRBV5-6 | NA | CASSRPMAREGIYDYTF
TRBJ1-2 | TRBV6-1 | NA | CAGRGTGSNYGYTF
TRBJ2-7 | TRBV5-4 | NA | CASSPGGMGSYEQYF
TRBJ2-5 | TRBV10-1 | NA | CASSPGTALASETQYF
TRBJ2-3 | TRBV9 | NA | CASSVNAGSTDTQYF
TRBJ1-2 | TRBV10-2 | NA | CASMDTGGYYGYTF
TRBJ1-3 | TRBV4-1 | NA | CASSQVDTDSGNTIYF
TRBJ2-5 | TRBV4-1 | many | CASSRVGDETQYF
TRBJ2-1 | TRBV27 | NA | CASSSDKARIGGEQFF
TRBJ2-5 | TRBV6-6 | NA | CASKGRLAGQETQYF
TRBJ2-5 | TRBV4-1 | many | CASSHWSEPEKETQYF
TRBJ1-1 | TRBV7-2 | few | CASSLKANQATGAFF
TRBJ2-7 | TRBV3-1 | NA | CASSQRTGRPYEQYF
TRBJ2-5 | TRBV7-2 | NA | CASSWRGRPLQETQYF
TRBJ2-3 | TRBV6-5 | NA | CASKEDSHVTDTQYF
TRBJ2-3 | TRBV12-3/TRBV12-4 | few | CASSFQNPDTQYF
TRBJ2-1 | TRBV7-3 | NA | CASRSDRGWYEQFF
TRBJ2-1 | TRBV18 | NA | CACSHSGLAGPYNEQFF
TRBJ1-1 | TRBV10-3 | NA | CAISVQGGGEAFF
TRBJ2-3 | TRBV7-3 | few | CASSSSGTRLPDTQYF
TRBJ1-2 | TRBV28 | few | CASSLSDRRANGYTF
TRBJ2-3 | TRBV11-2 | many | CASSRGDTQYF
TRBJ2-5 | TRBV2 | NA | CASREKRAREQETQYF
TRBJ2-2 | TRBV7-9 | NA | CASSHPAAGSAGELFF
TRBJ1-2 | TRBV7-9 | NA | CASSLDRTVNYGYTF